The 29 T cell receptor beta chains below all came from one sample that was sequenced in a study of blood T cell repertoires in COVID-19. Method: immunoSEQ multiplex PCR; TCRdb's copy keeps in-frame clones and lacks some. The table includes some 120,000 clones, 80% to 90% detected once. The sample comprised peripheral blood. All receptors come from a human donor with acute or convalescent COVID-19. The donor label of this sample is uncertain.

V gene TRBV9 combines with J gene TRBJ2-3; maybe TRBD2 (6 bases). Germline V gene sequence: CDR1 SGDLS, CDR2 YYNGEE. The CDR3 spans 15 residues. V gave up 4 bases and J gave up 2 bases, with 14 bases separating them. CDR3: CASSPGTSLTDTQYF. The CDR3 DNA reads as TGTGCCAGCAGCCCGGGGACTTCCCTCACAGATACGCAGTATTTT.

The chain is built from TRBV5-1 and TRBJ2-3; 12 bases agree with TRBD2. Germline CDR1 and CDR2: SGHRS and YFSETQ. V was clipped by 1 base and J by 0 bases; unmatched bases: 3. The CDR3 contains 17 residues. The CDR3 is CASSLLTSGGSTDTQYF. In DNA, the CDR3 is TGCGCCAGCAGCTTGTTGACTAGCGGGGGAAGCACAGATACGCAGTATTTT.

The rearrangement joins TRBV18 to TRBJ1-1, with a weak D call TRBD1 (6 bases). This CDR3 has 15 residues. V was cut by 3 bases and J by 4 bases, with 15 bases left in between. Germline CDR1 reads KGHSH; CDR2 reads LQKENI. Here the CDR3 reads CASSPSTGFGTEAFF. In DNA form, the CDR3 reads TGTGCCAGCTCACCTTCAACAGGGTTCGGCACTGAAGCTTTCTTT.

The rearrangement links TRBV11-2 to TRBJ2-2; TRBD2 matches 8 bases. This CDR3 comprises 18 residues. With V trimmed by 3 bases and J by 4 bases, 13 bases remained unmatched. The V gene's germline CDR1 is SGHAT and CDR2 FQNNGV. CDR3 coding DNA: TGTGCCAGCAGCTTCAACGGCGCCAGCGGGAGATTCACCGGGGAGCTGTTTTTT. This gives the protein CASSFNGASGRFTGELFF.

This rearrangement joins TRBV27 to TRBJ2-2; D may be TRBD2 (5 bases). This CDR3 spans 15 amino acids. Deletions cut 3 bases from V and 5 bases from J, with 13 bases between. Germline loops: CDR1 MNHEY, CDR2 SMNVEV (reference sequence). CDR3: CASSFILGGTGELFF. The CDR3 bases are TGTGCCAGCAGTTTCATTTTAGGCGGGACCGGGGAGCTGTTTTTT.

The chain has TRBV7-2 and TRBJ2-1; D unresolved. CDR1 is SGHTA and CDR2 is FQGNSA in the germline V gene. CDR3 length: 12 amino acids. V gave up 5 bases and J gave up 5 bases, with 7 bases separating them. DNA of the CDR3: TGTGCCAGCAGCGCACAGAACAATGAGCAGTTCTTC. It encodes CASSAQNNEQFF.

This sequence joins TRBV7-2 and TRBJ1-3; the D is unclear. Germline CDR1 and CDR2: SGHTA and FQGNSA. The CDR3 has 15 amino acids. The germline V and J ends were trimmed by 3 bases and 0 bases, with 9 bases remaining between them. The DNA for the CDR3 is TGTGCCAGCAGCTTGAGGGCCTCCTCTGGAAACACCATATATTTT. Its translation: CASSLRASSGNTIYF.

V is TRBV30 and J is TRBJ1-6, with D unresolved. The CDR3 is 14 residues long. The V gene's germline CDR1 is GTSNPN and CDR2 SVGIG (reference sequence). V shed 0 bases and J shed 9 bases, with 12 bases lying between them. This chain's CDR3 is CAWSVRGPSSPLHF. As DNA, the CDR3 is TGTGCCTGGAGTGTAAGAGGGCCGAGTTCACCCCTCCACTTT.

This chain uses TRBV10-3 with TRBJ2-6; a weak D match, TRBD2 (6 bases). Germline-derived CDR1 and CDR2 are ENHRY and SYGVKD. The CDR3 sequence is 17 residues long. Trimming took off 10 bases at V and 0 bases at J, with 19 bases between the two ends. The CDR3 loop is CATAGLATYSGANVLTF. CDR3 coding DNA: TGTGCCACCGCGGGGCTTGCGACCTACTCTGGGGCCAACGTCCTGACTTTC.

J is TRBJ1-5 and V is TRBV19; 8 bases agree with TRBD1. With V trimmed by 4 bases and J by 5 bases, 4 bases remained unmatched. The CDR3 runs 14 residues. The germline V gene encodes CDR1 LNHDA and CDR2 SQIVND (reference sequence). CDR3 in DNA: TGTGCCAGTAGTAAGGACAGGGCCGATCAGCCCCAGCATTTT. Translated: CASSKDRADQPQHF. Variable domain in full (rest from reference TRBV19 and TRBJ1-5): DGGITQSPKYLFRKEGQNVTLSCEQNLNHDAMYWYRQDPGQGLRLIYYSQIVNDFQKGDIAEGYSVSREKKESFPLTVTSAQKNPTAFYLCASSKDRADQPQHFGDGTRLSIL.

The chain recombines TRBV5-1 with TRBJ1-3, with 7 positions matching TRBD1. This CDR3 comprises 14 residues. CDR1 and CDR2 (germline): SGHRS, YFSETQ. The ends lost 8 bases at V and 4 bases at J; junction bases unmatched: 9. CDR3 amino acids: CASSRQGGGNTIYF. DNA of the CDR3: TGCGCCAGTTCCCGACAGGGTGGAGGAAACACCATATATTTT.

The rearrangement joins TRBV7-8 to TRBJ1-5; 9 bases agree with TRBD1. This CDR3 is 16 amino acids long. Germline assignment: CDR1 SGHVS and CDR2 FQNEAQ. The trim removed 10 bases at V and 2 bases at J, leaving 12 bases unmatched. CDR3 sequence (DNA): TGTGCCACCTCACCTACAGGGGGCCGAGGCAATCAGCCCCAGCATTTT. It codes for CATSPTGGRGNQPQHF. Combining the CDR3 with reference TRBV7-8 and TRBJ1-5 gives the whole variable domain GAGVSQSPRYKVAKRGQDVALRCDPISGHVSLFWYQQALGQGPEFLTYFQNEAQLDKSGLPSDRFFAERPEGSVSTLKIQRTQQEDSAVYLCATSPTGGRGNQPQHFGDGTRLSIL.

The rearrangement links TRBV6-1 to TRBJ2-1, with 7 bases that match TRBD2. CDR1 and CDR2 from the germline V gene are MNHNS and SASEGT. The V segment lost 3 bases and the J segment 3 bases; nucleotides outside the gene matches: 5. The CDR3 loop spans 15 amino acids. This CDR3 is CASSDSPGGYNEQFF. In DNA, the CDR3 is TGTGCCAGCAGTGATTCCCCGGGAGGCTACAATGAGCAGTTCTTC.

This clone was picked up one time. The chain couples TRBV5-8 to TRBJ1-2, with D uncertain. V gave up 0 bases and J gave up 0 bases, with 6 bases separating them. Germline V lookup: CDR1 SGHTS, CDR2 YDEGEE. The CDR3 has 14 residues. The CDR3 loop reads CASSLGVSNYGYTF. CDR3 nucleotides: TGTGCCAGCAGCTTGGGTGTATCTAACTATGGCTACACCTTC. Supplemented by reference TRBV5-8 and TRBJ1-2, the full variable domain reads EAGVTQSPTHLIKTRGQQATLRCSPISGHTSVYWYQQALGLGLQFLLWYDEGEERNRGNFPPRFSGRQFPNYSSELNVNALELEDSALYLCASSLGVSNYGYTFGSGTRLTVV.

The V gene is TRBV18, the J gene TRBJ2-2; possibly TRBD2 for D (6 bases). Trimming took 3 bases from V and 5 from J, leaving 10 bases between them. The germline V gene has CDR1 KGHSH and CDR2 LQKENI. The CDR3 is 14 residues long. The CDR3: CASSPGLSTGELFF. The CDR3 DNA sequence: TGTGCCAGCTCACCCGGACTATCTACCGGGGAGCTGTTTTTT.

The rearrangement joins TRBV27 to TRBJ2-2; 7 nucleotides match TRBD2. Losses at the gene ends were 6 bases for V and 4 bases for J; bases not matched to a gene: 5. The germline CDR1 and CDR2 sequences are MNHEY and SMNVEV (reference sequence). The CDR3 is 14 residues long. The CDR3 region is CASSVREGTGELFF. CDR3 DNA: TGTGCCAGCAGCGTGAGGGAGGGCACCGGGGAGCTGTTTTTT.

This chain links TRBV4-1 with TRBJ1-2; D uncertain. The CDR3 has 13 residues. Germline CDR1 is MGHRA and CDR2 is YSYEKL. The V and J ends lost 5 bases and 3 bases respectively, with 10 bases between them. The CDR3 loop is CASSSLTDYGYTF. The CDR3 DNA reads as TGCGCCAGCAGCTCCCTAACAGACTATGGCTACACCTTC.

The gene calls are TRBV7-9 and TRBJ2-3, with 12 nucleotides matching TRBD2. Germline V gene lookup returns CDR1 SEHNR and CDR2 FQNEAQ (reference sequence). The CDR3 has 16 residues. V gave up 0 bases and J gave up 4 bases; unmatched junction bases: 2. In DNA form, the CDR3 reads TGTGCCAGCAGCTTAGCGCTAGCGGGGGGGCCAGATACGCAGTATTTT. Translating gives CASSLALAGGPDTQYF. Variable domain in full (rest from reference TRBV7-9 and TRBJ2-3): DTGVSQNPRHKITKRGQNVTFRCDPISEHNRLYWYRQTLGQGPEFLTYFQNEAQLEKSRLLSDRFSAERPKGSFSTLEIQRTEQGDSAMYLCASSLALAGGPDTQYFGPGTRLTVL.

V gene TRBV27 combines with J gene TRBJ2-7; 7 bases fit TRBD1. The CDR3 has 14 residues. Germline values: CDR1 MNHEY, CDR2 SMNVEV (reference sequence). V lost 4 bases to trimming and J lost 7 bases; unmatched junction nucleotides: 10. The CDR3 nucleotides are TGTGCCAGCAGTTGGCCGGGACAGTTAGGGGAGCAGTACTTC. Its translation: CASSWPGQLGEQYF.

The V and J genes are TRBV4-1 and TRBJ1-4, with 9 positions matching TRBD1. This CDR3 contains 19 residues. J lost 0 bases, V lost 3 bases, and 11 bases had no gene match. From germline, CDR1 is MGHRA and CDR2 YSYEKL. The CDR3 DNA reads as TGCGCCAGCAGCCACCACCCCCGGGACAGGGAGCCAACTAATGAAAAACTGTTTTTT. Amino acid sequence: CASSHHPRDREPTNEKLFF.

This chain uses TRBV19 with TRBJ1-1, with TRBD1 identical over 7 bases. CDR1 is LNHDA and CDR2 is SQIVND in the germline V gene (reference sequence). This CDR3 spans 15 amino acids. V lost 2 bases and J lost 5; bases outside the gene matches: 8. CDR3 in DNA: TGTGCCAGTAGTATAAGGGCCAGGGGGTCGACTGAAGCTTTCTTT. Its protein is CASSIRARGSTEAFF.

The chain is built from TRBV4-1 and TRBJ2-1, with a possible D match to TRBD2 (5 bases). CDR3 length equals 15 residues. Germline CDR1 reads MGHRA; CDR2 reads YSYEKL. Deletions cut 0 bases from V and 0 bases from J, with 6 bases between. The chain's CDR3 is CASSQDTSSYNEQFF. The CDR3 DNA follows: TGCGCCAGCAGCCAAGACACTAGCTCCTACAATGAGCAGTTCTTC.

V gene TRBV5-6 combines with J gene TRBJ2-7, with D possibly being TRBD1 (6 bases). This CDR3 spans 14 amino acids. The germline CDR1 and CDR2 sequences are SGHDT and YYEEEE. Trimming left V 5 bases short and J 3 bases short, with 15 bases between. CDR3 sequence reads: CASRVTGLNYEQYF. In DNA, the CDR3 is TGTGCCAGCAGAGTGACAGGTCTGAACTACGAGCAGTACTTC.

The J gene is TRBJ2-1, the V gene TRBV4-3, with D perhaps TRBD1 (5 bases). Between the trimmed V and J ends, which lost 1 base and 2 bases, there was a span of 18 bases. The germline CDR1 and CDR2 sequences are LGHNA and YSLEER. The CDR3 totals 18 residues. The CDR3 bases are TGCGCCAGCAGCCAAGGCCTTAGGGGCTTACCACCCTACAATGAGCAGTTCTTC. Protein product: CASSQGLRGLPPYNEQFF.

The chain employs TRBV2 and TRBJ2-7, with 7 nucleotides matching TRBD2. Germline V gene data show CDR1 as SNHLY and CDR2 as FYNNEI. CDR3 length: 14 residues. V lost 9 bases to trimming and J lost 0 bases; unmatched junction nucleotides: 8. CDR3 residues: CASLWGGSSYEQYF. The CDR3 DNA reads as TGTGCCAGTTTGTGGGGGGGGAGCTCCTACGAGCAGTACTTC.

The chain is built from TRBV23-1 and TRBJ2-7; weak D call: TRBD2 (6 bases). TRBV23-1 belongs to the ORF category, with a function that is uncertain. V was clipped by 4 bases and J by 0 bases, with 19 bases between them. The CDR3 has 17 residues. CDR3 loop: CASSPLVGGLSSYEQYF. As DNA, the CDR3 is TGCGCCAGCAGTCCCCTAGTTGGGGGGTTAAGCTCCTACGAGCAGTACTTC.

The gene calls are TRBV6-6 and TRBJ1-5, with D uncertain. Germline-derived CDR1 and CDR2 are MNHNY and SVGAGI (reference sequence). V lost 6 bases and J 4 bases, leaving 10 bases between the germline ends. The CDR3 runs to 13 residues. Here the CDR3 DNA reads TGTGCCAGCAGCTGGAGCGAGAATCAGCCCCAGCATTTT. Translation gives CASSWSENQPQHF.

The chain employs TRBV28 and TRBJ1-1, with D hard to call. In germline, CDR1 is MDHEN, CDR2 SYDVKM. This CDR3 is built from 15 residues. The V gene lost 2 bases and the J gene lost 3 bases, with 13 bases spanning the gap. The CDR3 DNA reads as TGTGCCAGCAGTTTAGCGGGTGGTGAGGACACTGAAGCTTTCTTT. This translates into CASSLAGGEDTEAFF.

This clone was recorded at least ten times. This chain connects TRBV12-3 or TRBV12-4 to TRBJ1-2; a weak D match, TRBD1 (6 bases). Trimming removed 5 bases from V and 3 bases from J, with 10 bases in between. CDR3 length equals 13 residues. CDR3 in DNA: TGTGCCAGCAGTCAACAGGGAGACTATGGCTACACCTTC. It is translated as CASSQQGDYGYTF.